This TCR beta chain was documented in a study of control samples from healthy donors and cancer patients. TCRdb's copy holds only in-frame clones and misses some; the assay was immunoSEQ multiplex PCR. The data contain fewer than 90,000 clones, 80% to 90% of them singletons. The CDR3 has 14 residues. CDR1 and CDR2 (germline): SGDLS, YYNGEE. V gave up 0 bases and J gave up 3 bases, with 7 bases separating them. The sequencing input was PBMCs. The chain recombines TRBV9 with TRBJ1-3; D ambiguous. The receptor was derived from a woman aged 60-75 years with head and neck cancer. The CDR3 DNA follows: TGTGCCAGCAGCGTAGATAACAGTGGAAACACCATATATTTT. Residues: CASSVDNSGNTIYF.